This T cell receptor (beta chain) was captured by sequencing in a study of T cells in localized non-small cell lung cancer. Remarks on this clone: Distinct nucleotide sequences in the sample also encode this CDR3.

Unmatched junction bases numbered 4, after V lost 5 bases and J lost 9 bases. CDR3 length: 14 residues. Germline V CDR1 and CDR2: MDHEN, SYDVKM. The data were produced by immunoSEQ multiplex PCR, yet TCRdb's version contains in-frame clones alone and is incomplete. The repertoire holds around 94,000 clones, with roughly 90% as singletons. The receptor was isolated from a man aged 40-75 years with stage I squamous cell lung carcinoma. V gene TRBV28 combines with J gene TRBJ1-6; 10 nucleotides align to TRBD1. This sample comprised peripheral blood, obtained before any cancer treatment. The CDR3 region has the DNA TGTGCCAGCAGTCCGGGACAGGGGCGTTCACCCCTCCACTTT. It is translated as CASSPGQGRSPLHF.